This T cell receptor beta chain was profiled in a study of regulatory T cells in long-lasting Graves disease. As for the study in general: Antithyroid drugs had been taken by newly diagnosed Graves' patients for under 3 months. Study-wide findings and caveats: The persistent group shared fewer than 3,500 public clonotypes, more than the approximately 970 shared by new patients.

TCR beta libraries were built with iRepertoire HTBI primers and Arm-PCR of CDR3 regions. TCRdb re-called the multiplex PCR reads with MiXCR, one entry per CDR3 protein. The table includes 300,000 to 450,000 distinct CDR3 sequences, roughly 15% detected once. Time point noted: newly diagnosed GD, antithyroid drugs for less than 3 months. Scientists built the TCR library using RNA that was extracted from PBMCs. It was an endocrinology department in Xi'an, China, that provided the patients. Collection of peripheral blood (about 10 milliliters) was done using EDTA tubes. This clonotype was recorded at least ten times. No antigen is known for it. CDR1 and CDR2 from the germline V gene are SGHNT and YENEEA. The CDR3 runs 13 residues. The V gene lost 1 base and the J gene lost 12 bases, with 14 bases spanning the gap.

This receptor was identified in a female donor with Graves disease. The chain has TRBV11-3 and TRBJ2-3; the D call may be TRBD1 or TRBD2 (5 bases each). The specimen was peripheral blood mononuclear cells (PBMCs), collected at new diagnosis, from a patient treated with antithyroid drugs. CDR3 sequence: CASSLGTVGGQYF. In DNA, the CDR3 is TGTGCCAGCAGCTTAGGAACAGTTGGGGGTCAGTATTTT. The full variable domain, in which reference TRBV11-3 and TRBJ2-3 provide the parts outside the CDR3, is EAGVVQSPRYKIIEKKQPVAFWCNPISGHNTLYWYLQNLGQGPELLIRYENEEAVDDSQLPKDRFSAERLKGVDSTLKIQPAELGDSAVYLCASSLGTVGGQYFGPGTRLTVL.